This passage covers 21 T cell receptor beta chains from one sample sequenced in a study of cytomegalovirus exposure and HLA in healthy donors. The PCR had 60 Vbeta and 13 Jbeta primers. TCRdb keeps only in-frame clones here, not all; method: immunoSEQ multiplex PCR. In the table there are tens of thousands of clones, 75% to 85% of which are singletons. The sample comprised PBMCs. Receptor source: a man aged 45-60 years in good health and CMV-seropositive.

The rearrangement joins TRBV2 to TRBJ1-5, with 11 bases lining up with TRBD1. Germline CDR1 and CDR2: SNHLY and FYNNEI. The ends lost 4 bases at V and 0 bases at J; junction bases unmatched: 5. The CDR3 is made up of 17 amino acids. The chain's CDR3 is CASSGDRGVYSNQPQHF. Written as DNA, the CDR3 is TGTGCCAGCAGTGGGGACAGGGGGGTCTATAGCAATCAGCCCCAGCATTTT.

The V call is TRBV21-1, the J call TRBJ2-4; TRBD1, the table's D call, was not compared with the DNA. TRBV21-1 is a listed pseudogene. This CDR3 region has 14 residues. CDR3 amino acids: CVKTGGQAENIQYF. As DNA, the CDR3 is TGTGTTAAAACGGGGGGACAGGCGGAAAACATTCAGTACTTC.

The chain has TRBV19 and TRBJ1-5, with a weak D call TRBD1 (6 bases). CDR1 is LNHDA, CDR2 SQIVND, per germline (reference sequence). The CDR3 runs 13 residues. V lost 8 bases, J lost 3 bases, and 11 bases lay in between. This CDR3 is CASGGQLNQPQHF. In DNA, the CDR3 is TGTGCCAGTGGGGGCCAACTCAATCAGCCCCAGCATTTT.

The CDR3 nucleotides read TGTGCCAGCAGCGTAGGCCCGCCAGGGCGAGAGCAGTACTTC. Protein sequence: CASSVGPPGREQYF. This chain uses TRBV9 with TRBJ2-7, with D possibly matching TRBD1 (5 bases). CDR3 length: 14 residues. Trimming left V 0 bases short and J 7 bases short, with 14 bases between. Germline V gene lookup returns CDR1 SGDLS and CDR2 YYNGEE.

The J gene is TRBJ1-3, the V gene TRBV6-5; 8 nucleotides align to TRBD1. CDR3 length: 14 residues. V trimming: 6 bases; J trimming: 3 bases; junction bases outside the gene matches: 4. CDR1 and CDR2 from the germline V gene are MNHEY and SVGAGI. In nucleotides, the CDR3 is TGTGCCAGCAGGATTGACAGGGGTGGAAACACCATATATTTT. Protein product: CASRIDRGGNTIYF.

The gene calls are TRBV5-1 and TRBJ1-1, with 7 bases that match TRBD1. Germline V gene lookup returns CDR1 SGHRS and CDR2 YFSETQ. V lost 2 bases to trimming and J lost 1 base; unmatched junction nucleotides: 14. This CDR3 has 18 residues. CDR3 bases: TGCGCCAGCAGCTTCTACCCCAGACCACAGGGGACGAACACTGAAGCTTTCTTT. It specifies CASSFYPRPQGTNTEAFF.

The chain carries TRBV9 and TRBJ2-1, with D possibly matching TRBD2 (5 bases). The CDR3 has 17 amino acids. Germline V gene lookup returns CDR1 SGDLS and CDR2 YYNGEE. V shed 6 bases and J shed 10 bases, with 29 bases lying between them. This CDR3 reads CASKIRGPLNGSYEQFF. In nucleotides, the CDR3 is TGTGCCAGCAAGATTAGAGGGCCGCTGAATGGCTCCTACGAGCAGTTCTTC.

The chain employs TRBV2 and TRBJ2-1; TRBD2 aligns across 13 bases. After removal of 3 bases from V and 7 bases from J, the junction contained 6 bases not matched to a gene. Germline CDR1 reads SNHLY; CDR2 reads FYNNEI. The CDR3 runs to 16 residues. The CDR3 spells CASSEGTSGKSNEQFF. CDR3 coding DNA: TGTGCCAGCAGTGAGGGGACTAGCGGGAAATCGAATGAGCAGTTCTTC.

The chain links TRBV7-3 to TRBJ2-7; 8 nucleotides line up with TRBD2. V was pared by 2 bases and J by 4 bases, with 7 bases of the junction left unmatched. Germline CDR1 reads SGHTA; CDR2 reads FQGTGA. The CDR3 is made up of 15 amino acids. The CDR3 bases are TGTGCCAGCAGCTTAGGGCCAGCGGGAGTTTACGAGCAGTACTTC. Translated: CASSLGPAGVYEQYF.

For this clone: One end of the junction does not line up with germline, which may come from a read error. The chain employs TRBV30 and TRBJ1-1, with no clear D. The CDR3 is 14 residues long. Germline V gene sequence: CDR1 GTSNPN, CDR2 SVGIG (reference sequence). The CDR3 loop is CDWRAGPGYTEAFF. Written as DNA, the CDR3 is TGTGACTGGAGGGCGGGCCCGGGGTACACTGAAGCTTTCTTT.

Note on this clone: The germline gene is not matched at one end of the junction; a read error may be the cause. This CDR3 is CSSSSSGSEQYF. As DNA, the CDR3 is TGTTCCAGCAGCTCCAGCGGGAGCGAGCAGTACTTC. This chain connects TRBV7-9 to TRBJ2-7; TRBD2 agrees at 8 bases. The CDR3 contains 12 residues. Germline values: CDR1 SEHNR, CDR2 FQNEAQ (reference sequence).

Comments on this clone: Mismatch with germline at one junction end may stem from a read error. The V call is TRBV19, the J call TRBJ2-7; TRBD1 might be the D (6 bases). Germline assignment: CDR1 LNHDA and CDR2 SQIVND (reference sequence). The CDR3 runs to 17 residues. For the CDR3, the DNA is TGTGTCAGTAGTCAGATCTACGGGACAACGGATGACTACGAGCAGTACTTC. It specifies CVSSQIYGTTDDYEQYF.

In the case of this clone: Likely a read error: the CDR3 ends without its conserved phenylalanine or tryptophan. V gene TRBV29-1 combines with J gene TRBJ1-1; a weak D match, TRBD1 (5 bases). V was clipped by 8 bases and J by 4 bases, with 20 bases between them. In germline, CDR1 is SQVTM, CDR2 ANQGSEA. This CDR3 has 14 residues. The CDR3 loop is CSFIPPGWSTEAFL. CDR3 nucleotide sequence: TGCAGCTTTATCCCGCCAGGGTGGAGCACTGAAGCTTTCTTG.

The chain employs TRBV2 and TRBJ2-5, with D possibly being TRBD1 (6 bases). The germline V and J ends were trimmed by 5 bases and 1 base, with 14 bases remaining between them. The CDR3 has 15 residues. Looked up from germline, CDR1 is SNHLY and CDR2 is FYNNEI. The CDR3 DNA reads as TGTGCCAGCAGTTGGAGTAGGGGGACCCAAGAGACCCAGTACTTC. Its protein is CASSWSRGTQETQYF.

This chain joins TRBV11-2 and TRBJ2-5; tentative D call: TRBD2 (5 bases). Trimming stripped 5 bases from V and 4 bases from J, with 20 bases between. Germline assignment: CDR1 SGHAT and CDR2 FQNNGV. This CDR3 has 16 amino acids. CDR3 coding DNA: TGTGCCAGCAGCCCCGTTCGGGCGACTAAGTCAGAGACCCAGTACTTC. Translating it yields CASSPVRATKSETQYF.

The V and J genes are TRBV6-5 and TRBJ2-5; 8 bases agree with TRBD2. The CDR3 length is 14 residues. Losses at the gene ends were 5 bases for V and 5 bases for J; bases not matched to a gene: 7. The germline V gene has CDR1 MNHEY and CDR2 SVGAGI. CDR3 amino acids: CASSGAGGWETQYF. CDR3 bases: TGTGCCAGCAGTGGTGCGGGGGGATGGGAGACCCAGTACTTC.

This chain joins TRBV7-6 and TRBJ1-2, with a weak D call TRBD1 (5 bases). V lost 6 bases, J lost 4 bases, and 12 bases lay in between. The CDR3 is 13 amino acids. CDR1 and CDR2 from the germline V gene are SGHVS and FNYEAQ. CDR3 amino acids: CASRSGGGYGYTF. The CDR3 nucleotides are TGTGCCAGCAGGTCGGGGGGGGGCTATGGCTACACCTTC.

This chain links TRBV2 with TRBJ2-1; 7 positions match TRBD1. Germline V gene lookup returns CDR1 SNHLY and CDR2 FYNNEI. Trimming took 4 bases from V and 3 from J; bases not matched to a gene: 3. This CDR3 region has 14 residues. The chain's CDR3 is CASSVGDSYNEQFF. CDR3 sequence (DNA): TGTGCCAGCAGTGTAGGGGACAGCTACAATGAGCAGTTCTTC.

Notes on this clone: A junction boundary mismatches the germline segment, possibly from a read error. This chain uses TRBV7-9 with TRBJ2-1, with TRBD2 identical over 7 bases. The CDR3 is made up of 15 amino acids. Germline V gene sequence: CDR1 SEHNR, CDR2 FQNEAQ (reference sequence). The CDR3 sequence: CSSSLLGGINNEQFF. The CDR3 nucleotides read TGTTCCAGCAGCTTGCTCGGGGGGATCAACAATGAGCAGTTCTTC.

Turning to this clone: Other DNA sequences in the sample encode the same CDR3. CDR3 residues: CASSFSIPGELFF. The CDR3 DNA follows: TGTGCCAGCAGCTTTAGCATCCCAGGGGAGCTGTTTTTT. The chain employs TRBV11-2 and TRBJ2-2; D is ambiguous. Germline assignment: CDR1 SGHAT and CDR2 FQNNGV. The CDR3 has 13 residues. With 3 bases removed from V and 8 bases from J, the gap between germline ends came to 10 bases.

The chain employs TRBV6-5 and TRBJ2-7; TRBD1 agrees at 7 bases. Germline values: CDR1 MNHEY, CDR2 SVGAGI. Trimming cost V 6 bases and J 3 bases; bases outside gene matches: 8. The CDR3 length is 14 residues. The CDR3: CASRAGTASYEQYF. The CDR3 bases are TGTGCCAGCAGAGCTGGGACAGCGAGCTACGAGCAGTACTTC.